This T cell receptor (beta chain) was recorded in a study of T-cell memory formation after mild COVID-19. Study details: Clustering of TCRs was largely donor specific. Study-wide findings and caveats: Those CD4+ clones that contracted were mainly in CM and EM (CD8+ ones in EMRA). Nothing showed for sure that second-wave clones peaking on day 37 were SARS-CoV-2 specific. Clones that got smaller from day 15 to 85 had even CD4/CD8, while clones growing later tipped toward CD4+.

TCRdb used MiXCR to reprocess the 5' RACE reads, holding one entry per CDR3 protein. The sample lists about 560,000 distinct CDR3 sequences; around 16% were seen once. This clonotype was observed a handful of times. No antigen is known for it. CDR3 size: 14 residues. Trimming cost V 6 bases and J 6 bases, with 17 bases left between them. The receptor was derived from an adult woman who had mild COVID-19 (a few samples of this study predate the infection). Cell type and time point are not known. Material for sequencing was PBMCs or a T cell subset sorted from them (not recorded which). V is TRBV12-3 or TRBV12-4 and J is TRBJ1-1; D ambiguous. CDR3 sequence reads: CASSLGPLAPEAFF. DNA of the CDR3: TGTGCCAGCAGCCTCGGGCCACTAGCGCCTGAAGCTTTCTTT.